This T cell receptor (beta chain) was sequenced for a study of T-cell reconstitution after alpha-beta-depleted transplantation in children. Study-wide findings and caveats: The authors attributed T-cell counts and diversity one year after transplant mostly to newly produced T cells.

Unique molecular identifiers featured in how the TCRbeta library was prepared. One entry per CDR3 protein, called by TCRdb with MiXCR from the PCR reads. This sample yields 330,000 or so distinct CDR3 sequences, of which about 7.3% are seen a single time; 9.1% belongs to the top ten. The CDR3 sequence is 13 residues long. Trimming cost V 10 bases and J 4 bases, with 16 bases left between them. Germline V CDR1 and CDR2: MDHEN, SYDVKM. This clonotype was counted ten times or more. Its cognate antigen is unknown. The sample was peripheral blood, taken 360 days after TCRalphabeta/CD19-depleted stem cell transplant. The gene calls are TRBV28 and TRBJ1-2; tentative D call: TRBD1 (5 bases). This clonotype originated in a female patient younger than 10 who had a stem cell transplant for Fanconi anemia, so the T cells may come from the graft donor. CDR3 in DNA: TGTGCCACCTTCGCCTGGGGACTCTATGGCTACACCTTC. Translation gives CATFAWGLYGYTF.